These 30 T cell receptor beta chains share one sample of origin, sequenced in a study of CD8 T cells in Susac syndrome. Reverse transcription of roughly 0.5 to 1 ug RNA used random hexamers. TCRdb used MiXCR to reprocess the immunoSEQ multiplex PCR reads, holding one entry per CDR3 protein. The sample includes 330,000 or so distinct CDR3 sequences, 75% to 90% of them seen just once. Sequences were obtained from CD8+ T cells from PBMCs. These receptor sequences come from a human donor with multiple sclerosis.

This chain uses TRBV29-1 with TRBJ2-1, with 8 nucleotides matching TRBD1. CDR1 SQVTM and CDR2 ANQGSEA come from the germline V gene. The CDR3 covers 13 residues. Trimming at V came to 4 bases and at J to 10 bases, leaving 9 bases not matched to a gene. Here the CDR3 DNA reads TGCAGCGTTGTAGGGCAGGGGGCTTGGGAGCAGTTCTTC. It yields the protein CSVVGQGAWEQFF.

This rearrangement joins TRBV7-9 to TRBJ2-3; unclear D gene. In germline, CDR1 is SEHNR, CDR2 FQNEAQ (reference sequence). The CDR3 is 15 amino acids. Trimming left V 4 bases short and J 2 bases short, with 13 bases between. The CDR3 coding sequence is TGTGCCAGCAGCTCAAAATTGGGCACCACAGATACGCAGTATTTT. Residues: CASSSKLGTTDTQYF.

This chain uses TRBV16 with TRBJ2-1; D remains unclear. The V gene's germline CDR1 is KGHSY and CDR2 FQNENV. Trimming cost V 7 bases and J 5 bases, with 15 bases left between them. CDR3 length equals 14 residues. CDR3 sequence: CASTVSPNNNEQFF. The DNA for the CDR3 is TGTGCCAGCACCGTTAGCCCAAACAACAATGAGCAGTTCTTC.

V gene TRBV7-9 combines with J gene TRBJ2-1, with 7 bases fitting TRBD2. Per germline, CDR1 SEHNR and CDR2 FQNEAQ (reference sequence). This CDR3 region has 17 residues. The ends lost 0 bases at V and 0 bases at J; junction bases unmatched: 5. CDR3 region: CASSLAWAGDSYNEQFF. The CDR3 region has the DNA TGTGCCAGCAGCTTAGCGTGGGCGGGAGACTCCTACAATGAGCAGTTCTTC.

The genes are TRBV7-9 and TRBJ2-7; no reliable D call. The CDR3 runs 12 residues. V was shortened by 5 bases and J by 3 bases, with 8 bases between the two germline ends. Germline values: CDR1 SEHNR, CDR2 FQNEAQ (reference sequence). The DNA for the CDR3 is TGTGCCAGCAGCCTCAGCAACTACGAGCAGTACTTC. This codes for CASSLSNYEQYF. The full variable domain, rest sourced from reference TRBV7-9 and TRBJ2-7, is DTGVSQNPRHKITKRGQNVTFRCDPISEHNRLYWYRQTLGQGPEFLTYFQNEAQLEKSRLLSDRFSAERPKGSFSTLEIQRTEQGDSAMYLCASSLSNYEQYFGPGTRLTVT.

The J gene is TRBJ2-7, the V gene TRBV5-5, with 8 bases aligning to TRBD1. Unmatched junction bases numbered 4, after V lost 1 base and J lost 13 bases. Germline V CDR1 and CDR2: SGHKS, YYEKEE (reference sequence). The CDR3 has 11 residues. This chain's CDR3 is CASSLWTGKYF. The CDR3 DNA follows: TGTGCCAGCAGCTTGTGGACAGGGAAATACTTC.

The V and J genes are TRBV9 and TRBJ2-7; 7 positions agree with TRBD1. V lost 0 bases and J lost 3; bases outside the gene matches: 3. The germline V gene encodes CDR1 SGDLS and CDR2 YYNGEE. This CDR3 is 14 amino acids long. The CDR3 region is CASSVDGQDYEQYF. The CDR3 DNA reads TGTGCCAGCAGCGTAGACGGACAGGACTACGAGCAGTACTTC.

The CDR3 DNA follows: TGTGCCAGCAGTGGTCCGGGTGGAAGCAATCAGCCCCAGCATTTT. This translates into CASSGPGGSNQPQHF. The chain uses TRBV2 and TRBJ1-5; no clear D. V was clipped by 4 bases and J by 1 base, with 11 bases between them. This CDR3 is 15 amino acids long. Germline V gene sequence: CDR1 SNHLY, CDR2 FYNNEI.

The chain recombines TRBV5-8 with TRBJ2-7, with D unclear. This CDR3 region has 14 residues. V lost 0 bases to trimming and J lost 3 bases, with 10 bases between them. The V gene's germline CDR1 is SGHTS and CDR2 YDEGEE. CDR3 DNA sequence: TGTGCCAGCAGCTTGGGCGGACGGATCTACGAGCAGTACTTC. Translation: CASSLGGRIYEQYF. The full variable domain, rest sourced from reference TRBV5-8 and TRBJ2-7, is EAGVTQSPTHLIKTRGQQATLRCSPISGHTSVYWYQQALGLGLQFLLWYDEGEERNRGNFPPRFSGRQFPNYSSELNVNALELEDSALYLCASSLGGRIYEQYFGPGTRLTVT.

The V gene is TRBV29-1, the J gene TRBJ2-1; 8 bases agree with TRBD1. Germline loops: CDR1 SQVTM, CDR2 ANQGSEA. V was pared by 4 bases and J by 9 bases, with 8 bases of the junction left unmatched. The CDR3 sequence is 13 residues long. CDR3 in DNA: TGCAGCGTTGGACAGGGGACGAGCGGTGAGCAGTTCTTC. Residues: CSVGQGTSGEQFF.

V is TRBV6-2 or TRBV6-3 and J is TRBJ2-2; D remains ambiguous. The CDR3 is 20 amino acids. V gave up 2 bases and J gave up 4 bases, with 26 bases separating them. The germline V gene encodes CDR1 MNHEY and CDR2 SVGEGT. DNA of the CDR3: TGTGCCAGCAGTTACGCGCTAGGCGAGTACTCCCCCACCGGCACCGGGGAGCTGTTTTTT. Its protein is CASSYALGEYSPTGTGELFF.

This clonotype was observed a single time. This chain uses TRBV29-1 with TRBJ2-7, with 7 bases fitting TRBD1. The trim removed 4 bases at V and 4 bases at J, leaving 7 bases unmatched. Per germline, CDR1 SQVTM and CDR2 ANQGSEA. CDR3 size: 13 residues. In nucleotides, the CDR3 is TGCAGCGTTGTGTTCCAGGGGGAATACGAGCAGTACTTC. Translating gives CSVVFQGEYEQYF.

The gene calls are TRBV12-3 or TRBV12-4 and TRBJ2-7; D is undetermined. The ends were cut back, 6 bases at V and 2 bases at J, with 8 bases in the middle. The CDR3 length is 12 residues. CDR3 loop: CASSSGPYEQYF. The CDR3 DNA reads as TGTGCCAGCAGCTCCGGGCCCTACGAGCAGTACTTC.

The V call is TRBV24-1, the J call TRBJ1-5; 9 bases are shared with TRBD1. The CDR3 loop spans 16 amino acids. Germline loops: CDR1 KGHDR, CDR2 SFDVKD. The V and J ends lost 7 bases and 6 bases, in that order; junction bases with no gene match: 12. The CDR3 nucleotides are TGTGCCACCAGCGACTCCGGGACAGGGTTGCGTCAGCCCCAGCATTTT. Amino acids: CATSDSGTGLRQPQHF.

This clonotype showed up just a few times. The chain has TRBV5-4 and TRBJ2-5, with D perhaps matching TRBD1 (6 bases). The CDR3 contains 15 residues. Germline V CDR1 and CDR2: SGHNT, YYREEE (reference sequence). V was trimmed by 4 bases and J by 1 base, leaving 14 bases between them. CDR3 in amino acids: CASSPVPGAQETQYF. CDR3 DNA sequence: TGTGCCAGCAGCCCGGTCCCAGGGGCCCAAGAGACCCAGTACTTC. Drawing the rest from reference TRBV5-4 and TRBJ2-5, the complete variable domain is ETGVTQSPTHLIKTRGQQVTLRCSSQSGHNTVSWYQQALGQGPQFIFQYYREEENGRGNFPPRFSGLQFPNYSSELNVNALELDDSALYLCASSPVPGAQETQYFGPGTRLLVL.

V is TRBV4-3 and J is TRBJ2-7; D gene ambiguous. Germline V gives CDR1 LGHNA, CDR2 YSLEER. Trimming pared 4 bases from V and 6 bases from J, leaving 13 bases between. CDR3 size: 13 residues. CDR3 nucleotide sequence: TGCGCCAGCAGCCGTACAGAAGGGATCGAGCAGTACTTC. Its translation is CASSRTEGIEQYF.

In its sample, this clonotype was seen once. V gene TRBV4-3 combines with J gene TRBJ2-3; D ambiguous. Germline V gene lookup returns CDR1 LGHNA and CDR2 YSLEER. The CDR3 length is 12 residues. The ends were cut back, 1 base at V and 4 bases at J, with 3 bases in the middle. CDR3 in DNA: TGCGCCAGCAGCCAAGTTCCAGATACGCAGTATTTT. Encoded protein: CASSQVPDTQYF.

The V call is TRBV4-3, the J call TRBJ1-1; D is possibly TRBD1 (5 bases). The CDR3 is 15 residues long. Germline values: CDR1 LGHNA, CDR2 YSLEER. The ends were cut back, 1 base at V and 4 bases at J, with 13 bases in the middle. The CDR3 protein is CASSQVSAGSTEAFF. CDR3 coding DNA: TGCGCCAGCAGCCAAGTAAGCGCAGGGAGCACTGAAGCTTTCTTT.

This clonotype turned up a few times. The chain has TRBV9 and TRBJ2-1; no clear D. Trimming removed 0 bases from V and 3 bases from J, with 7 bases in between. Germline V gene sequence: CDR1 SGDLS, CDR2 YYNGEE. The CDR3 has 14 amino acids. CDR3 DNA sequence: TGTGCCAGCAGCGTAGTTGGTGACTACAATGAGCAGTTCTTC. Protein: CASSVVGDYNEQFF. The full variable domain, completed using reference TRBV9 and TRBJ2-1, is DSGVTQTPKHLITATGQRVTLRCSPRSGDLSVYWYQQSLDQGLQFLIQYYNGEERAKGNILERFSAQQFPDLHSELNLSSLELGDSALYFCASSVVGDYNEQFFGPGTRLTVL.

This sequence joins TRBV6-1 and TRBJ2-1; 8 positions match TRBD1. Germline CDR1 and CDR2: MNHNS and SASEGT. This CDR3 comprises 16 residues. V trimming: 3 bases; J trimming: 9 bases; junction bases outside the gene matches: 13. The CDR3 DNA sequence: TGTGCCAGCAGTGACCTAGGACAGGGTCTGGCGATTGAGCAGTTCTTC. Amino acids: CASSDLGQGLAIEQFF.

V gene TRBV29-1 combines with J gene TRBJ1-2, with D hard to call. CDR3 length: 13 residues. The V and J ends lost 4 bases and 3 bases respectively, with 12 bases between them. CDR1 and CDR2 from the germline V gene are SQVTM and ANQGSEA. The CDR3 is CSVGADGYYGYTF. The CDR3, as DNA: TGCAGCGTTGGGGCGGACGGATACTATGGCTACACCTTC.

Points on this clonotype: An end of the junction differs from the germline gene, which may be a read error. The CDR3 region is CASNLGGTDEKLFF. The CDR3 bases are TGTGCCAGCAACCTAGGGGGAACTGATGAAAAACTGTTTTTT. J is TRBJ1-4 and V is TRBV9; D might be TRBD1 (6 bases). The CDR3 covers 14 residues. Germline V lookup: CDR1 SGDLS, CDR2 YYNGEE.

V usage is TRBV20-1 and J usage is TRBJ2-5; D gene ambiguous. V lost 6 bases and J 6 bases, leaving 8 bases between the germline ends. The CDR3 is 10 residues long. Per the germline V gene, CDR1 is DFQATT and CDR2 is SNEGSKA (reference sequence). The CDR3, as DNA: TGCAGTGCGCCGACCAAGACCCAGTACTTC. It is translated as CSAPTKTQYF.

This chain links TRBV28 with TRBJ2-7, with TRBD1 matching over 9 bases. Germline V gives CDR1 MDHEN, CDR2 SYDVKM. Trimming removed 10 bases from V and 1 base from J; junction bases left unmatched: 11. The CDR3 loop spans 15 amino acids. CDR3 protein: CATRTDRGGSYEQYF. In DNA, the CDR3 is TGTGCCACCCGCACGGACAGGGGAGGGTCCTACGAGCAGTACTTC. Supplemented by reference TRBV28 and TRBJ2-7, the full variable domain reads DVKVTQSSRYLVKRTGEKVFLECVQDMDHENMFWYRQDPGLGLRLIYFSYDVKMKEKGDIPEGYSVSREKKERFSLILESASTNQTSMYLCATRTDRGGSYEQYFGPGTRLTVT.

V usage is TRBV2 and J usage is TRBJ2-1, with 11 bases aligning to TRBD2. The CDR3 covers 16 residues. With V trimmed by 8 bases and J by 3 bases, 9 bases remained unmatched. CDR1 SNHLY and CDR2 FYNNEI come from the germline V gene. The CDR3 loop reads CASASSGGSLYNEQFF. In nucleotides, the CDR3 is TGTGCCAGCGCATCTAGCGGGGGGAGCCTCTACAATGAGCAGTTCTTC.

This chain links TRBV7-9 with TRBJ2-1; 11 bases align to TRBD2. J lost 2 bases, V lost 1 base, and 1 base had no gene match. CDR1 and CDR2 (germline): SEHNR, FQNEAQ (reference sequence). The CDR3 covers 16 residues. The CDR3 DNA follows: TGTGCCAGCAGCTTAGGACTAGCGGGGACCTACAATGAGCAGTTCTTC. Residues: CASSLGLAGTYNEQFF.

The V call is TRBV28, the J call TRBJ2-7; D call uncertain. This CDR3 has 15 amino acids. In germline, CDR1 is MDHEN, CDR2 SYDVKM. V was pared by 7 bases and J by 3 bases, with 19 bases between. The CDR3 sequence: CASTPVRLSVYEQYF. The CDR3 region has the DNA TGTGCCAGCACCCCCGTGCGGCTGTCGGTCTACGAGCAGTACTTC.

The V gene is TRBV4-1, the J gene TRBJ2-3, with TRBD2 identical over 13 bases. CDR1 is MGHRA and CDR2 is YSYEKL in the germline V gene. J lost 4 bases, V lost 4 bases, and 8 bases had no gene match. The CDR3 totals 17 residues. The DNA for the CDR3 is TGCGCCAGCAGCCCTGGGACTAGCGGGATGAGGGCAGATACGCAGTATTTT. Encoded protein: CASSPGTSGMRADTQYF.

Only one count was recorded for this clonotype. CDR3 coding DNA: TGTGCCAGCAGCTTAGCGCTGACAGGGAACACTGAAGCTTTCTTT. Encoded protein: CASSLALTGNTEAFF. The V and J genes are TRBV13 and TRBJ1-1, with D maybe TRBD1 (6 bases). CDR3 size: 15 residues. Germline CDR1 is PRHDT and CDR2 is FYEKMQ (reference sequence). The V and J ends lost 1 base and 1 base respectively, with 10 bases between them.

The rearrangement joins TRBV27 to TRBJ2-2; the D is unclear. The CDR3 runs 11 residues. CDR1 is MNHEY and CDR2 is SMNVEV in the germline V gene (reference sequence). Trimming left V 5 bases short and J 6 bases short, with 4 bases between. The CDR3 reads CASSVAGELFF. The CDR3 region has the DNA TGTGCCAGCAGTGTTGCCGGGGAGCTGTTTTTT.